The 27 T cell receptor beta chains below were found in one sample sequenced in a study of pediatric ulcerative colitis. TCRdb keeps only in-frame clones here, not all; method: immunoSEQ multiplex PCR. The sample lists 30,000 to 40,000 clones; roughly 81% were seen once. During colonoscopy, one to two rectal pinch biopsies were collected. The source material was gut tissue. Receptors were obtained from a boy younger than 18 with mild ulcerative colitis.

CDR3: CVRSTLDRGETQYF. In nucleotides, the CDR3 is TGTGTCAGAAGCACCCTGGACAGGGGAGAGACCCAGTACTTC. This chain links TRBV7-5 with TRBJ2-5; the D segment call TRBD1 is taken from the table without a DNA check. TRBV7-5 is annotated as a pseudogene. The CDR3 length is 14 residues.

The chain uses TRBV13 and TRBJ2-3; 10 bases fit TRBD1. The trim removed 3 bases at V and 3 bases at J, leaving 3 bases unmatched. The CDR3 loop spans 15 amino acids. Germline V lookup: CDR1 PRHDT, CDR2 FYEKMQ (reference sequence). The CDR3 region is CASSLGDRGTDTQYF. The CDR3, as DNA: TGTGCCAGCAGCTTGGGGGACAGGGGAACAGATACGCAGTATTTT.

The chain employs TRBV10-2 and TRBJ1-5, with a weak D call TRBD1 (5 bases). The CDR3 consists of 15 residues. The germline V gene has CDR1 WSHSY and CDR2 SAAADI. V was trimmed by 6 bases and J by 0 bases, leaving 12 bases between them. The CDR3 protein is CASRRGLYSNQPQHF. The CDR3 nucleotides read TGCGCCAGCAGAAGGGGTCTTTATAGCAATCAGCCCCAGCATTTT.

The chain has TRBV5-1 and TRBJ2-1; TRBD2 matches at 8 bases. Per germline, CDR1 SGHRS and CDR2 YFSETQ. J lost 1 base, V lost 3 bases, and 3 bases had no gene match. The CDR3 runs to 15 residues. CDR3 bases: TGCGCCAGCAGCTGGATAGCGGGGTCCTACAATGAGCAGTTCTTC. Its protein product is CASSWIAGSYNEQFF.

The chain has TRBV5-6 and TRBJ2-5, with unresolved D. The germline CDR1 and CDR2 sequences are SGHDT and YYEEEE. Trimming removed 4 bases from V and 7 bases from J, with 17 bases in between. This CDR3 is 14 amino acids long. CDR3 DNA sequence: TGTGCCAGCAGCCCCCCCAGAGGCACTGGGACCCAGTACTTC. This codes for CASSPPRGTGTQYF.

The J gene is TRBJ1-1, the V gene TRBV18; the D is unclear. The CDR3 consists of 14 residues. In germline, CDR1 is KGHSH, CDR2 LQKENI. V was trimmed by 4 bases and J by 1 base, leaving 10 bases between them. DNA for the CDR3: TGTGCCAGCTCACGGGAGGCGGGGAACACTGAAGCTTTCTTT. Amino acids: CASSREAGNTEAFF.

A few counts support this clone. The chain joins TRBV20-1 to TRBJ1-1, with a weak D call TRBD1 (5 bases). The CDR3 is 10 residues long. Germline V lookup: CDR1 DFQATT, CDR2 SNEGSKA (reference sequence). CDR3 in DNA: TGCAGGGGGGGTTCCACTGAAGCTTTCTTT. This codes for CRGGSTEAFF.

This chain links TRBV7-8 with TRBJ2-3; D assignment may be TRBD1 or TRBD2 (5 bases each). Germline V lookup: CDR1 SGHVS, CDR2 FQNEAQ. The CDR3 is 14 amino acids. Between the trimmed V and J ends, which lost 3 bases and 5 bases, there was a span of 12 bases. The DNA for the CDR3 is TGTGCCAGCAGCTTTCCAGGGAGTAGAGATACGCAGTATTTT. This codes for CASSFPGSRDTQYF. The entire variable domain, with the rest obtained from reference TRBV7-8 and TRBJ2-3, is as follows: GAGVSQSPRYKVAKRGQDVALRCDPISGHVSLFWYQQALGQGPEFLTYFQNEAQLDKSGLPSDRFFAERPEGSVSTLKIQRTQQEDSAVYLCASSFPGSRDTQYFGPGTRLTVL.

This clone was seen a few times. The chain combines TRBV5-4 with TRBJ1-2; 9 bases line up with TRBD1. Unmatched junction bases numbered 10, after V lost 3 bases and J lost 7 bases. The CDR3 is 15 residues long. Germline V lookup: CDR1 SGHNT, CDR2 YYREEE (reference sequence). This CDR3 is CASSSSGTGTLGYTF. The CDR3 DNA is TGTGCCAGCAGCTCGTCCGGGACAGGGACACTTGGCTACACCTTC.

The DNA of the CDR3 is TGTGCCAGCAGCAACTGGGACAGTTCCTACGAGCAGTACTTC. Amino acids: CASSNWDSSYEQYF. This sequence joins TRBV7-9 and TRBJ2-7; 7 nucleotides align to TRBD1. The CDR3 consists of 14 residues. V dropped 5 bases and J dropped 1; count of bases not matched to a gene: 5. Germline CDR1 reads SEHNR; CDR2 reads FQNEAQ (reference sequence).

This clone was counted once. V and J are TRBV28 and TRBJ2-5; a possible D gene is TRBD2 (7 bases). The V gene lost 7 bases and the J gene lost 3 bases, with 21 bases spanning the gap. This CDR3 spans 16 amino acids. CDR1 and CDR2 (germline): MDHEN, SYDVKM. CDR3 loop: CASKVGGGRQEETQYF. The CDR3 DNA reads TGTGCCAGCAAAGTAGGGGGGGGACGGCAAGAAGAGACCCAGTACTTC.

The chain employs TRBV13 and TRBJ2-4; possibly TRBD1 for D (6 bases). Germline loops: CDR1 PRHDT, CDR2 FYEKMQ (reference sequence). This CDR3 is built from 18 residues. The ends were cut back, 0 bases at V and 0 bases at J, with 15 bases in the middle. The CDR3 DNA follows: TGTGCCAGCAGCTTAGGCTACGGACAGCCGTTAGCCAAAAACATTCAGTACTTC. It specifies CASSLGYGQPLAKNIQYF.

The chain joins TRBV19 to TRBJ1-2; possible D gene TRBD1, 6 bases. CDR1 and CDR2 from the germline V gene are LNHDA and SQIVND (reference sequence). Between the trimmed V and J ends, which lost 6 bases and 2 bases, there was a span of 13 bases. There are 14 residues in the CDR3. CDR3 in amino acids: CASRLQGNNYGYTF. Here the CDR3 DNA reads TGTGCCAGTAGACTACAGGGAAACAACTATGGCTACACCTTC. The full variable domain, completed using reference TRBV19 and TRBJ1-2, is DGGITQSPKYLFRKEGQNVTLSCEQNLNHDAMYWYRQDPGQGLRLIYYSQIVNDFQKGDIAEGYSVSREKKESFPLTVTSAQKNPTAFYLCASRLQGNNYGYTFGSGTRLTVV.

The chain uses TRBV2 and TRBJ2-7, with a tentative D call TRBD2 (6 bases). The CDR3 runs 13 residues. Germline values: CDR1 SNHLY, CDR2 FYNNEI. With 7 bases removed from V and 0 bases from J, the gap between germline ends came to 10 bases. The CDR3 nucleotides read TGTGCCAGCACCGGGGGACTCTCCTACGAGCAGTACTTC. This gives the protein CASTGGLSYEQYF.

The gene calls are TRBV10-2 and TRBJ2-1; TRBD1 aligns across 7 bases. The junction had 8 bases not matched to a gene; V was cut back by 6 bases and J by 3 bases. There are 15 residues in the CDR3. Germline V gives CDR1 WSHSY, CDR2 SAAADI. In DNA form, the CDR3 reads TGCGCCAGCAGAGCGACAGGGAAAAACTACAATGAGCAGTTCTTC. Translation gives CASRATGKNYNEQFF.

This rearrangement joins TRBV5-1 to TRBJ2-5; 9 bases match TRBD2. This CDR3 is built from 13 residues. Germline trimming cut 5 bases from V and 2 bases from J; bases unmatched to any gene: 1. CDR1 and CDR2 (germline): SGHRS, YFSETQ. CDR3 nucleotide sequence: TGCGCCAGCAGTACTAGCGGGCAAGAGACCCAGTACTTC. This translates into CASSTSGQETQYF.

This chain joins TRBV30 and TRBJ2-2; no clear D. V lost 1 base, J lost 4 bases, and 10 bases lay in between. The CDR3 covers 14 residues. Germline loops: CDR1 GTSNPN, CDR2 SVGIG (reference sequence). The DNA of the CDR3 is TGTGCCTGGAGTGAAGACTCCTTCACCGGGGAGCTGTTTTTT. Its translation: CAWSEDSFTGELFF.

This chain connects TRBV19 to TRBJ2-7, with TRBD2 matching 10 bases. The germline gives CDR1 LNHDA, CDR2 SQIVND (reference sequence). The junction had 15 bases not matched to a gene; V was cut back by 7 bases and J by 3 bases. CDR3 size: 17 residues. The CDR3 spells CASMRLLAGVCFYEQYF. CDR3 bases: TGTGCCAGTATGAGGTTGCTAGCGGGGGTTTGTTTCTACGAGCAGTACTTC.

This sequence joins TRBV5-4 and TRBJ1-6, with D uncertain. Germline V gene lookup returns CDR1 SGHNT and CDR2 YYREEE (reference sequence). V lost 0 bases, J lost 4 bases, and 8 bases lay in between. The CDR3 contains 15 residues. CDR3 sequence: CASSLGRLYNSPLHF. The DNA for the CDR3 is TGTGCCAGCAGCTTGGGACGTCTTTATAATTCACCCCTCCACTTT.

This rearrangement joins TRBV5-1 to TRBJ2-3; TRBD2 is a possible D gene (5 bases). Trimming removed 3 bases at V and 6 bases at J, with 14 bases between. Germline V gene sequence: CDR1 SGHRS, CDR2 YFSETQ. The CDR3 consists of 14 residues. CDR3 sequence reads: CASSSLDFGDTQYF. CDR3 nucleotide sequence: TGCGCCAGCAGCTCATTGGACTTCGGGGATACGCAGTATTTT.

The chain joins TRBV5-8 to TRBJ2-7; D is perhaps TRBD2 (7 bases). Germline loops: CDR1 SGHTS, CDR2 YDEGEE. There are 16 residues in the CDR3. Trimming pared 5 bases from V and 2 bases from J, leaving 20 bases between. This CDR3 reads CASRTLGGGRTYEQYF. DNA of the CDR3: TGTGCCAGCAGAACCCTAGGGGGGGGCCGTACCTACGAGCAGTACTTC.

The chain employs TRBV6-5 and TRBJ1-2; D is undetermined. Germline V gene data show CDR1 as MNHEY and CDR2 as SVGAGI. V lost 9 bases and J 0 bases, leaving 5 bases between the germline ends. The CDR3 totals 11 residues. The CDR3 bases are TGTGCCAGTGGAGCTAACTATGGCTACACCTTC. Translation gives CASGANYGYTF.

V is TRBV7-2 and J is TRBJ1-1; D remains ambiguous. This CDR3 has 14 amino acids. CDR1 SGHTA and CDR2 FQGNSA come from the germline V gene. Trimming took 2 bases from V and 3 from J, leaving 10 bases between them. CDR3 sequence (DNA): TGTGCCAGCAGCTTAATTTTTGGTGACACTGAAGCTTTCTTT. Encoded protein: CASSLIFGDTEAFF. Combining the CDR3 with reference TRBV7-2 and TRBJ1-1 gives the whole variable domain GAGVSQSPSNKVTEKGKDVELRCDPISGHTALYWYRQSLGQGLEFLIYFQGNSAPDKSGLPSDRFSAERTGGSVSTLTIQRTQQEDSAVYLCASSLIFGDTEAFFGQGTRLTVV.

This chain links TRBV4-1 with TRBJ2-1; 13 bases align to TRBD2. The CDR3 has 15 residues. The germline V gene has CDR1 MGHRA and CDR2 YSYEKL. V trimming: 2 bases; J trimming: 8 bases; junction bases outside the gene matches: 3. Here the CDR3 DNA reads TGCGCCAGCAGCCAAACTAGCGGGGGGGGCTATGAGCAGTTCTTC. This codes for CASSQTSGGGYEQFF.

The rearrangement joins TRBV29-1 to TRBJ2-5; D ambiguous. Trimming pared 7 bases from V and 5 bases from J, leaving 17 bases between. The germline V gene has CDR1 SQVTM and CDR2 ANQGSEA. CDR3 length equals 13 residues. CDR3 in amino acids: CSAHRVGSETQYF. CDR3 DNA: TGCAGCGCCCACCGGGTGGGGTCGGAGACCCAGTACTTC. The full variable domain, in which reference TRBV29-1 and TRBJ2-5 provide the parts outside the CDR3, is SAVISQKPSRDICQRGTSLTIQCQVDSQVTMMFWYRQQPGQSLTLIATANQGSEATYESGFVIDKFPISRPNLTFSTLTVSNMSPEDSSIYLCSAHRVGSETQYFGPGTRLLVL.

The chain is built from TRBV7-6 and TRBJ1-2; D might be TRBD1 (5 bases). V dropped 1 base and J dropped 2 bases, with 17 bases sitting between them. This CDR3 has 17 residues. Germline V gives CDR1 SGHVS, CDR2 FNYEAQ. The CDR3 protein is CASSLEGWRGPNYGYTF. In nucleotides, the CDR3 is TGTGCCAGCAGCTTAGAAGGGTGGAGGGGTCCCAACTATGGCTACACCTTC.

The DNA for the CDR3 is TGTGCCAGCAGCCCAAGACAGGGGTCCTACGAGCAGTACTTC. This encodes CASSPRQGSYEQYF. The chain employs TRBV7-2 and TRBJ2-7, with 8 nucleotides matching TRBD1. Germline values: CDR1 SGHTA, CDR2 FQGNSA. Trimming took 5 bases from V and 1 from J; bases not matched to a gene: 4. The CDR3 consists of 14 residues.